Listed below are T cell receptor beta chains from one sample, sequenced in a study of T cells in Graves' hyperthyroidism and ophthalmopathy. TCRdb re-derived calls from the multiplex PCR reads in MiXCR, one entry per CDR3 protein. Among 500,000 to 600,000 distinct CDR3 sequences listed, 15% to 20% were seen once. Sequenced: blood. These receptors were obtained from a young woman with Graves' hyperthyroidism. CDR3s include the opening cysteine and the closing phenylalanine or tryptophan. The D gene is left open where the match is weak. Clone size appears in some rows only: once, few, many, or a class for an expanded clone.

DNA	CDR3	V	size	D	J
TGTGCCTGGAAGGGGTACTATGGCTACACCTTC	CAWKGYYGYTF	TRBV30	few	.	TRBJ1-2
TGTGCCAGCACCAGTGTAGCGGGAGATAGGGCAGATACGCAGTATTTT	CASTSVAGDRADTQYF	TRBV7-2	many	TRBD2	TRBJ2-3
TGCGCCAGCAGCCAAGAACAGGGCCCCTACAATGAGCAGTTCTTC	CASSQEQGPYNEQFF	TRBV4-3	few	.	TRBJ2-1
TGTGCCAGCAGCTTGGCCGACATATCAGGGGGCATCTATGGCTACACCTTC	CASSLADISGGIYGYTF	TRBV7-2	many	TRBD1	TRBJ1-2
TGTGCCAGCAGCTTCACCAGCCAGACCTACGAGCAGTACTTC	CASSFTSQTYEQYF	TRBV7-2	many	.	TRBJ2-7
TGCAGTGCCCACAAGTCGGGGACCCAGTACTTC	CSAHKSGTQYF	TRBV20-1	.	.	TRBJ2-5
TGTGCCAGCAGTGAAGCGTCTTTTAGGCTTGGCTATGGCTACACCTTC	CASSEASFRLGYGYTF	TRBV6-1	.	.	TRBJ1-2
TGCAGCGCCAGGACAGAGACAGCTAACTATGGTGGCTACACCTTC	CSARTETANYGGYTF	TRBV29-1	many	.	TRBJ1-2
TGTGCCAGCAGTTTCACCGAGAAGAACTATGGCTACACCTTC	CASSFTEKNYGYTF	TRBV28	.	.	TRBJ1-2
TGCAGTGCTAGGGCCCAGGGACAGAATAATTCACCCCTCCACTTT	CSARAQGQNNSPLHF	TRBV20-1	.	TRBD1	TRBJ1-6
TGTGCCAGCAGCTCCAGGGCGGGGGCGAACACCGGGGAGCTGTTTTTT	CASSSRAGANTGELFF	TRBV7-9	few	TRBD2	TRBJ2-2
TGCAGTGCTACCTCGGGGGCGGCTTTTTCACCCCTCCACTTT	CSATSGAAFSPLHF	TRBV20-1	.	.	TRBJ1-6
TGTGCCAGCAGCCAAGATGTGGTCAGGGTCTACAATGAGCAGTTCTTC	CASSQDVVRVYNEQFF	TRBV14	once	.	TRBJ2-1
TGTGCCAGCAGTCAGACACGGACCTACGAGCAGTACTTC	CASSQTRTYEQYF	TRBV12-3/TRBV12-4	many	.	TRBJ2-7
TGTGCCACCAGTGTCGCAGGGGGCTGGCCCCAGCATTTT	CATSVAGGWPQHF	TRBV24-1	.	TRBD1	TRBJ1-5
TGTGCCAGCAGTTCCCCCCTCGAAGCGGCCCTCTTAGGGGAGCAGTACTTC	CASSSPLEAALLGEQYF	TRBV27	few	.	TRBJ2-7
TGCAGCGTTGGTCGGGGACAGGTGAACACTGAAGCTTTCTTT	CSVGRGQVNTEAFF	TRBV29-1	.	TRBD1	TRBJ1-1
TGTGCCAGCAGTTACTCCGGCGGGGGCCCGAGCTCCTACAATGAGCAGTTCTTC	CASSYSGGGPSSYNEQFF	TRBV6-5	.	.	TRBJ2-1
TGTGCCAGCAGTGGGACAGGGGTAACATCAGATACGCAGTATTTT	CASSGTGVTSDTQYF	TRBV12-3/TRBV12-4	.	TRBD1	TRBJ2-3
TGTGCCAGCAGCCCCGGACTAGCGGGGGGTTTGGGGGGGGAGCAGTTCTTC	CASSPGLAGGLGGEQFF	TRBV14	few	TRBD2	TRBJ2-1
TGTGCCAGCGCGAGGGATTTTGGCTACACCTTC	CASARDFGYTF	TRBV6-4	few	.	TRBJ1-2
TGTGCCAGCAGTAAGGGACTAGCGGGAGGCCAAGAGACCCAGTACTTC	CASSKGLAGGQETQYF	TRBV6-1	many	TRBD2	TRBJ2-5
TGTGCCAGCTCACCACGACAGATTTTTGAAAAACTGTTTTTT	CASSPRQIFEKLFF	TRBV18	many	.	TRBJ1-4
TGTGCCAGCAGTTTATGGGGGAGCGCCTACGAGCAGTACTTC	CASSLWGSAYEQYF	TRBV28	many	.	TRBJ2-7
TGCGCCAGCAGTGAGTCGCTGGGGGCTCTGAATGAAGCTTTCTTT	CASSESLGALNEAFF	TRBV10-1	.	.	TRBJ1-1
TGTGCCACTCAAAGGGACAGGGGGCTGGATTCACCCCTCCACTTT	CATQRDRGLDSPLHF	TRBV19	.	TRBD1	TRBJ1-6
TGTGCCAGCAGTTTTAAGACACGGGTCGGCTACGAGCAGTACTTC	CASSFKTRVGYEQYF	TRBV28	many	.	TRBJ2-7
TGTGCCAGCTCTAGTATTATAGGGAGAAGAGAGAACACCGGGGAGCTGTTTTTT	CASSSIIGRRENTGELFF	TRBV9	.	.	TRBJ2-2
TGCAGTGCTCGGCTGCCGGGGGACACTGAAGCTTTCTTT	CSARLPGDTEAFF	TRBV20-1	many	.	TRBJ1-1
TGCAGTGCTAGAGATGAGAGATTAAAATATGGCTACACCTTC	CSARDERLKYGYTF	TRBV20-1	.	.	TRBJ1-2